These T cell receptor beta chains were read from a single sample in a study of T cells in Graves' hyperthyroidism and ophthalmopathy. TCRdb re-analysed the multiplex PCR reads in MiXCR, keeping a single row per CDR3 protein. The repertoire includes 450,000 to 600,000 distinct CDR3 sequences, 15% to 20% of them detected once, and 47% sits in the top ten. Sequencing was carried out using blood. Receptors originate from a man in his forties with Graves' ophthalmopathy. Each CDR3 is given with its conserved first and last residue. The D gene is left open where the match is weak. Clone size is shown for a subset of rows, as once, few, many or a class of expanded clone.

CDR3aa: CASSLGMERGGEQYF; CDR3nt: TGTGCCAGCAGCTTAGGCATGGAGCGGGGGGGCGAGCAGTACTTC; d_gene: TRBD2; abundance: many; v_gene: TRBV13; j_gene: TRBJ2-7
CDR3aa: CASSPLLASGGELFF; CDR3nt: TGTGCCAGCAGCCCCCTTCTGGCCAGCGGGGGGGAGCTGTTTTTT; d_gene: NA; abundance: NA; v_gene: TRBV7-3; j_gene: TRBJ2-2
CDR3aa: CASSCSSSGVSYEQYF; CDR3nt: TGTGCCAGCAGTTGCTCCTCGAGCGGGGTCTCCTACGAGCAGTACTTC; d_gene: TRBD2; abundance: NA; v_gene: TRBV6-9; j_gene: TRBJ2-7
CDR3aa: CASSLARRTYSYNEQFF; CDR3nt: TGTGCCAGCAGCTTAGCTCGTCGGACGTATTCCTACAATGAGCAGTTCTTC; d_gene: NA; abundance: many; v_gene: TRBV11-2; j_gene: TRBJ2-1
CDR3aa: CASSSRESSYNEQFF; CDR3nt: TGTGCCAGCAGCAGTCGAGAAAGCTCCTACAATGAGCAGTTCTTC; d_gene: NA; abundance: NA; v_gene: TRBV28; j_gene: TRBJ2-1
CDR3aa: CASSFGLAPGRSYEQYF; CDR3nt: TGTGCCAGCAGTTTCGGTCTAGCGCCCGGGAGGTCCTACGAGCAGTACTTC; d_gene: TRBD2; abundance: few; v_gene: TRBV28; j_gene: TRBJ2-7
CDR3aa: CSETRSSSYEQYF; CDR3nt: TGCAGCGAAACTAGAAGTAGCTCCTACGAGCAGTACTTC; d_gene: NA; abundance: NA; v_gene: TRBV29-1; j_gene: TRBJ2-7
CDR3aa: CSARDRLAGGLIVTDTQYF; CDR3nt: TGCAGTGCTAGAGATCGACTAGCGGGGGGCCTGATAGTCACAGATACGCAGTATTTT; d_gene: TRBD2; abundance: NA; v_gene: TRBV20-1; j_gene: TRBJ2-3
CDR3aa: CSASQPNSYEQYF; CDR3nt: TGCAGTGCTAGCCAACCTAATTCCTACGAGCAGTACTTC; d_gene: NA; abundance: few; v_gene: TRBV20-1; j_gene: TRBJ2-7
CDR3aa: CASSTRGGSSYNEQFF; CDR3nt: TGTGCCAGCAGCACCCGAGGGGGGAGCTCCTACAATGAGCAGTTCTTC; d_gene: NA; abundance: NA; v_gene: TRBV7-3; j_gene: TRBJ2-1
CDR3aa: CASSANQGWTEAFF; CDR3nt: TGTGCCAGCAGCGCAAATCAGGGTTGGACTGAAGCTTTCTTT; d_gene: NA; abundance: many; v_gene: TRBV7-9; j_gene: TRBJ1-1